A single sample is the source of the 4 T cell receptor beta chains below, sequenced in a study of identical twins. TCRdb ran MiXCR on the 5' RACE reads and lists one entry per CDR3 protein. The top ten clones hold over 0.25% of a sample with 1.5 million to 2 million distinct CDR3 sequences, about 31% of them seen once. Sequences were obtained from cord blood. These receptors all stem from a newborn girl in good health.

The chain is built from TRBV6-5 and TRBJ2-7; D gene uncertain. CDR3 length equals 14 residues. Trimming cost V 2 bases and J 0 bases, with 8 bases left between them. Germline V gene lookup returns CDR1 MNHEY and CDR2 SVGAGI. DNA of the CDR3: TGTGCCAGCAGTTACAGGCTGCCCTCCTACGAGCAGTACTTC. Amino acids: CASSYRLPSYEQYF.

This clonotype showed up just a few times. The chain uses TRBV24-1 and TRBJ1-2; D may be TRBD1 (5 bases). The CDR3 loop spans 12 amino acids. The germline CDR1 and CDR2 sequences are KGHDR and SFDVKD. V dropped 3 bases and J dropped 11 bases, with 12 bases sitting between them. The CDR3 coding sequence is TGTGCCACCAGTGATCAGTACAGGCGGTACACCTTC. It encodes CATSDQYRRYTF.

The chain combines TRBV4-1 with TRBJ2-1; 9 bases are shared with TRBD2. The J segment lost 6 bases and the V segment lost 2 bases, leaving 11 bases of the junction unmatched. The CDR3 has 17 residues. Germline CDR1 MGHRA, CDR2 YSYEKL. The CDR3 DNA reads as TGCGCCAGCAGCCAACGTTATTCCGGGACTAGCTTCAATGAGCAGTTCTTC. This gives the protein CASSQRYSGTSFNEQFF.

In nucleotides, the CDR3 is TGCGCCAGCAGCCCTGGAACCATAGCGGGGGGGAGCACAGATACGCAGTATTTT. Translated: CASSPGTIAGGSTDTQYF. The chain recombines TRBV5-1 with TRBJ2-3; 11 nucleotides agree with TRBD2. V lost 4 bases, J lost 0 bases, and 10 bases stayed unmatched. The CDR3 extends over 18 amino acids. CDR1 is SGHRS, CDR2 YFSETQ, per germline. The whole variable domain, filled in from reference TRBV5-1 and TRBJ2-3, reads KAGVTQTPRYLIKTRGQQVTLSCSPISGHRSVSWYQQTPGQGLQFLFEYFSETQRNKGNFPGRFSGRQFSNSRSEMNVSTLELGDSALYLCASSPGTIAGGSTDTQYFGPGTRLTVL.